This TCR beta chain is drawn from a study of blood T cells in healthy people across ages. Study information: Template switching picked up about one barcoded beta molecule for each two T cells. The study's findings and limits: Higher diversity, along with more naive CD4+ cells, distinguished long-lived donors from aged donors.

Germline loops: CDR1 SGHTA, CDR2 FQGNSA. The CDR3 is made up of 14 amino acids. This clonotype showed up many times. Its cognate antigen is unknown. A second PCR, run for roughly 7 to 12 cycles, used a sample-barcoded 5' primer plus a J-beta primer mix. Each CDR3 protein is one row after TCRdb ran MiXCR on the 5' RACE reads. Of approximately 670,000 distinct CDR3 sequences listed, around 43% are singletons. Donors were healthy Caucasian individuals from Russia aged about 6 to 90. Total RNA was isolated from each sample in quantities of at least 5 micrograms. The V and J genes are TRBV7-2 and TRBJ2-7, with TRBD1 as a possible D gene (7 bases). The J call is doubtful: the DNA matches TRBJ2-5 better. Material: blood. The sequence was obtained from an elderly man in good health. In DNA, the CDR3 is TGTGCCAGCAGCCAGGGGGTGGGGGGAGAGACCCAGTACTTC. Amino acid sequence: CASSQGVGGETQYF.